This TCR beta chain was profiled in a study of glioma-infiltrating T cells. Broader study findings: Above-expected tissue-blood divergence occurred in all gliomas, most in low-grade ones.

Amplification of TCR alpha and beta CDR3 regions from RNA used iRepertoire nested multiplex PCR. TCRdb processed the multiplex PCR reads anew with MiXCR; each CDR3 protein has one entry. The sample includes 160,000 or so distinct CDR3 sequences, around 42% seen only once; the top ten take roughly 5.2%. Points on this clonotype: Its antigen is still unknown.

CDR3 length equals 13 residues. Between the trimmed V and J ends, which lost 5 bases and 5 bases, there was a span of 10 bases. Germline V gives CDR1 SGHTA, CDR2 FQGNSA. The sequenced material came from glioma tissue, nonneoplastic brain tissue, or PBMCs (not recorded which). The rearrangement joins TRBV7-2 to TRBJ2-4; D not resolved. This sequence was found in a human donor with low-grade glioma or glioblastoma, undergoing nonglioma brain surgery, or in good health (not recorded which). The DNA for the CDR3 is TGTGCCAGCAGCCCCGGTTTTGAAAACATTCAGTACTTC. Translated, it gives CASSPGFENIQYF.